This T cell receptor beta chain was recorded in a study of shared clonotypes between healthy human individuals. Findings of the study overall: Among non-shared clonotypes, generation probabilities were lower than among those shared by all four donors. Researchers sampled only blood; tissue repertoires likely differ.

As for this clone: Its antigen is not known.

The CDR3 totals 14 residues. The germline gives CDR1 SGHRS, CDR2 YFSETQ. The V and J ends lost 0 bases and 5 bases, in that order; junction bases with no gene match: 5. Each PCR replicate from the sorted subsets contained 200 to 250 ng DNA, which is around 30,000 T cell genomes. Data came from immunoSEQ multiplex PCR; TCRdb stores just in-frame clones and leaves some out. The data contain about 1 million clones, about 70% of them singletons. Sequenced input: memory CD4+ T cells sorted from blood. Described subset: CD45RA-negative fraction. This clonotype originated in a man aged 18 to 30 in good health. V usage is TRBV5-1 and J usage is TRBJ2-7; 7 bases fit TRBD1. The CDR3 bases are TGCGCCAGCAGCTTGGGGACAGGCCTCGACGAGCAGTACTTC. Encoded protein: CASSLGTGLDEQYF.